This T cell receptor beta chain was identified during a study of T-cell memory formation after mild COVID-19. On this clonotype itself: Its cognate antigen is unknown.

Trimming left V 0 bases short and J 6 bases short, with 15 bases between. The CDR3 runs to 17 residues. From germline, CDR1 is ENHRY and CDR2 SYGVKD. In TCRdb, the 5' RACE reads were re-called with MiXCR into one record per CDR3 protein. The sample yields around 310,000 distinct CDR3 sequences, more than 15% seen once. Study outcomes and limitations: Researchers could not confirm that second-wave clones peaking on day 37 targeted SARS-CoV-2. Researchers found some responding clones in pre-infection memory, a sign that cross-reactive memory joined. Later expanders leaned CD4+, whereas clones that contracted between day 15 and 85 were balanced CD4/CD8.

The V and J genes are TRBV10-3 and TRBJ1-6; D perhaps matches TRBD1 (6 bases). Input material: PBMCs or a T cell subset sorted from them (not recorded which). This sequence was found in a man younger than 30 who had mild COVID-19 (a few samples of this study predate the infection). Cell type and time point are not known. As DNA, the CDR3 is TGTGCCATCAGTGAGTCGGTGGGGGCTTGGAGTAATTCACCCCTCCACTTT. Translation: CAISESVGAWSNSPLHF.